The entry below gives a single TCR beta chain sequence along with its context. Its antigen remains unidentified. CDR1 and CDR2 (germline): MNHNY, SVGAGI (reference sequence). Deletions cut 4 bases from V and 3 bases from J, with 13 bases between. The CDR3 is 15 amino acids. This specimen comes from a study of siplizumab effects on memory and regulatory T cells. Study-level results: Alloreactive sequences traceable to unstimulated CD4+ memory cells declined significantly under siplizumab. Siplizumab cultures yielded proliferating Tregs whose suppressive function was not confirmed. Mappable alloreactive CD4+ clones averaged 68.8% Treg-derived with siplizumab versus less than 30% in controls. Major contributors to the alloresponse seemed to be naive T cells, which also appeared more diverse than memory cells.

Assay: immunoSEQ multiplex PCR; the TCRdb copy retains only in-frame clones and omits some. Of about 87,000 clones in the sample, 75% to 90% are singletons; the top ten hold roughly 15%. The sequenced sample was CD4+ T cells sorted from blood. The TCR sequence derives from a human donor in good health. The chain recombines TRBV6-6 with TRBJ2-1; D could derive from TRBD1 or TRBD2 (5 bases each). The CDR3 protein is CASSSYRDGYNEQFF. The CDR3 DNA follows: TGTGCCAGCAGTTCCTACCGGGACGGCTACAATGAGCAGTTCTTC.